The 25 T cell receptor beta chains listed next were all sequenced from one sample in a study of blood T cell repertoires in COVID-19 (dated by TCRdb to the early 2020s). Libraries were made using the immunoSEQ multiplex PCR assay. This immuneACCESS table, as held by TCRdb, lists in-frame sequences with V and J called but not all clones. Of the missing ones, under half trace to an unresolved V gene in checked studies; the others have no known cause. The sample data list 110,000 or so clones, and around 90% of these were observed just once. The ten biggest clones cover 6.5% to 8.5% of the sample. The sequencing input was peripheral blood. The receptor set was obtained from a human donor in a cohort sampled during active COVID-19.

The chain combines TRBV20-1 with TRBJ1-1, with D perhaps matching TRBD1 (6 bases). V was pared by 3 bases and J by 5 bases, with 13 bases between. Per germline, CDR1 DFQATT and CDR2 SNEGSKA (reference sequence). The CDR3 is made up of 13 amino acids. This CDR3 is CSASYTGRTEAFF. DNA for the CDR3: TGCAGTGCTAGTTATACAGGGCGGACTGAAGCTTTCTTT.

The V and J genes are TRBV6-1 and TRBJ2-3, with D uncertain. This CDR3 has 11 residues. Germline assignment: CDR1 MNHNS and CDR2 SASEGT. Trimming stripped 0 bases from V and 15 bases from J, with 10 bases between. CDR3 sequence: CASSEARIPYF. Here the CDR3 DNA reads TGTGCCAGCAGTGAAGCGAGGATCCCTTATTTT.

The chain uses TRBV11-2 and TRBJ1-3, with 7 bases matching TRBD1. Germline V gene sequence: CDR1 SGHAT, CDR2 FQNNGV. This CDR3 has 15 amino acids. Unmatched junction bases numbered 6, after V lost 5 bases and J lost 2 bases. CDR3 bases: TGTGCCAGCAGCGCCCGAGGGGGCACTGGAAACACCATATATTTT. Its protein product is CASSARGGTGNTIYF.

The rearrangement links TRBV27 to TRBJ2-7, with TRBD1 as a possible D gene (6 bases). The CDR3 loop spans 14 amino acids. The V and J ends lost 2 bases and 5 bases respectively, with 13 bases between them. Germline-derived CDR1 and CDR2 are MNHEY and SMNVEV (reference sequence). DNA for the CDR3: TGTGCCAGCAGTTTAGGGGCAGGGACAAACGAGCAGTACTTC. Encoded protein: CASSLGAGTNEQYF.

V is TRBV6-6 and J is TRBJ2-7; 12 nucleotides match TRBD2. Germline V gene lookup returns CDR1 MNHNY and CDR2 SVGAGI (reference sequence). The CDR3 runs 15 residues. The V gene end was trimmed by 5 bases and the J gene end by 1 base; junction bases not matched to a gene: 3. CDR3 sequence (DNA): TGTGCCAGCAGTCCTAGCGGGGGGGGATCCTACGAGCAGTACTTC. Translating it yields CASSPSGGGSYEQYF.

J is TRBJ1-6 and V is TRBV3-1 (or the pseudogene TRBV3-2); D perhaps matches TRBD1 (6 bases). The CDR3 consists of 14 residues. Trimming took 1 base from V and 7 from J, leaving 8 bases between them. Looked up from germline, CDR1 is LGHDT and CDR2 is YNNKEL (reference sequence). The CDR3 DNA sequence: TGTGCCAGCAGCCAAGTTACAGGGAATTCACCCCTCCACTTT. It yields the protein CASSQVTGNSPLHF.

This clone was seen just once. CDR3 loop: CASSPRDRAWFF. CDR3 nucleotide sequence: TGTGCCAGCAGTCCCCGGGACAGGGCATGGTTCTTC. This sequence joins TRBV6-5 and TRBJ2-1; 9 nucleotides line up with TRBD1. CDR1 and CDR2 from the germline V gene are MNHEY and SVGAGI. V gave up 5 bases and J gave up 15 bases; unmatched junction bases: 8. CDR3 size: 12 residues.

The chain employs TRBV7-3 and TRBJ2-3; 11 nucleotides agree with TRBD2. The CDR3 runs 15 residues. Looked up from germline, CDR1 is SGHTA and CDR2 is FQGTGA. J gave up 5 bases and V 2 bases, and 3 bases lay outside the gene matches. CDR3 in DNA: TGTGCCAGCAGCTTAGGGCTAGCGGGGGGAGATACGCAGTATTTT. Encoded protein: CASSLGLAGGDTQYF.

The chain joins TRBV28 to TRBJ1-1; 9 bases line up with TRBD1. CDR1 and CDR2 (germline): MDHEN, SYDVKM. This CDR3 region has 17 residues. With 3 bases clipped from V and 6 bases from J, the junction kept 14 bases outside the gene matches. The CDR3 coding sequence is TGTGCCAGCAGTTTCCTCCCAGGCTTACAGGGGGCCTCTGAAGCTTTCTTT. Protein sequence: CASSFLPGLQGASEAFF.

The genes are TRBV19 and TRBJ1-1; 10 nucleotides line up with TRBD1. With 6 bases clipped from V and 0 bases from J, the junction kept 10 bases outside the gene matches. The germline V gene has CDR1 LNHDA and CDR2 SQIVND (reference sequence). CDR3 size: 17 residues. The CDR3 reads CASRLVPGQGMNTEAFF. The CDR3 DNA reads as TGTGCCAGTAGGTTGGTCCCGGGACAGGGGATGAACACTGAAGCTTTCTTT.

The chain joins TRBV30 to TRBJ1-2; D is undetermined. The germline V and J ends were trimmed by 3 bases and 5 bases, with 13 bases remaining between them. The CDR3 is 13 amino acids. Germline loops: CDR1 GTSNPN, CDR2 SVGIG (reference sequence). The chain's CDR3 is CAWRRSGGYGYTF. In DNA form, the CDR3 reads TGTGCCTGGAGGCGATCCGGAGGGTATGGCTACACCTTC.

The chain uses TRBV11-3 and TRBJ2-1; TRBD1 might be the D (6 bases). From germline, CDR1 is SGHNT and CDR2 YENEEA. The V end lost 7 bases, the J end lost 0 bases, and 10 bases lay between the germline ends. The CDR3 has 14 residues. CDR3 DNA sequence: TGTGCCAGCACCCAGGGGAGCTCCTACAATGAGCAGTTCTTC. Its translation is CASTQGSSYNEQFF.

The chain has TRBV19 and TRBJ2-7, with 10 bases fitting TRBD1. Germline loops: CDR1 LNHDA, CDR2 SQIVND (reference sequence). The length of the CDR3 is 15 residues. V lost 5 bases, J lost 4 bases, and 8 bases stayed unmatched. The CDR3 spells CASSPGTGEGYEQYF. The CDR3 nucleotides read TGTGCCAGTAGTCCCGGGACAGGGGAAGGGTACGAGCAGTACTTC.

V and J are TRBV5-6 and TRBJ1-2; 9 bases are shared with TRBD1. V was clipped by 2 bases and J by 6 bases; unmatched bases: 8. The CDR3 totals 15 residues. CDR1 is SGHDT, CDR2 YYEEEE, per germline. The CDR3 sequence is CASSLLSDRGHGYTF. In nucleotides, the CDR3 is TGTGCCAGCAGCTTACTCTCGGACAGGGGACATGGCTACACCTTC.

This chain links TRBV18 with TRBJ1-6, with TRBD1 as a possible D gene (5 bases). Trimming pared 2 bases from V and 7 bases from J, leaving 18 bases between. Germline V lookup: CDR1 KGHSH, CDR2 LQKENI. The length of the CDR3 is 17 residues. The CDR3 DNA is TGTGCCAGCTCACCATCCGGCGACGGGGGAGAGAATTCACCCCTCCACTTT. This codes for CASSPSGDGGENSPLHF.

V is TRBV9 and J is TRBJ1-1, with 7 bases identical to TRBD1. Germline V lookup: CDR1 SGDLS, CDR2 YYNGEE. This CDR3 is 15 amino acids long. Trimming at V came to 4 bases and at J to 8 bases, leaving 14 bases not matched to a gene. This CDR3 is CASSPFTQGYGEAFF. The CDR3 region has the DNA TGTGCCAGCAGCCCCTTCACACAGGGGTACGGGGAAGCTTTCTTT.

This clone was picked up a small number of times. J is TRBJ1-5 and V is TRBV7-9, with 7 positions matching TRBD1. Unmatched junction bases numbered 0, after V lost 2 bases and J lost 5 bases. This CDR3 contains 13 residues. Per the germline V gene, CDR1 is SEHNR and CDR2 is FQNEAQ (reference sequence). CDR3 loop: CASSLQGDQPQHF. CDR3 nucleotide sequence: TGTGCCAGCAGCTTACAGGGGGATCAGCCCCAGCATTTT.

This clone was seen only once. The rearrangement links TRBV6-5 to TRBJ1-1; no firm D call. There are 14 residues in the CDR3. V dropped 6 bases and J dropped 10 bases, with 21 bases sitting between them. CDR1 is MNHEY and CDR2 is SVGAGI in the germline V gene. For the CDR3, the DNA is TGTGCCAGCAGCCGGTCGGGCGGGAGAGCTGGAGCTTTCTTT. Its translation: CASSRSGGRAGAFF.

The V call is TRBV10-3, the J call TRBJ2-1; a weak D match, TRBD2 (6 bases). CDR3 size: 16 residues. Germline V gene data show CDR1 as ENHRY and CDR2 as SYGVKD. The germline V and J ends were trimmed by 0 bases and 2 bases, with 11 bases remaining between them. The CDR3 coding sequence is TGTGCCATCAGTGAGTCCCCGGGAGCGGCCTACAATGAGCAGTTCTTC. Its translation is CAISESPGAAYNEQFF.

This sequence joins TRBV3-1 (or the pseudogene TRBV3-2) and TRBJ2-3; 11 bases match TRBD2. The CDR3 consists of 16 residues. V was pared by 6 bases and J by 5 bases, with 10 bases of the junction left unmatched. Germline V lookup: CDR1 LGHDT, CDR2 YNNKEL (reference sequence). CDR3 residues: CASSPSSGRAGDTQYF. CDR3 coding DNA: TGTGCCAGCAGTCCCAGTAGCGGGAGGGCCGGAGATACGCAGTATTTT.

This clone was seen a few times. The chain carries TRBV12-5 and TRBJ2-7, with TRBD1 matching 7 bases. Germline-derived CDR1 and CDR2 are LGHNT and FRNRAP. V dropped 1 base and J dropped 1; count of bases not matched to a gene: 4. The CDR3 consists of 15 residues. CDR3 in amino acids: CASGLGTGASYEQYF. The CDR3 nucleotides read TGTGCTAGTGGTTTGGGGACAGGTGCTTCCTACGAGCAGTACTTC.

The chain joins TRBV19 to TRBJ2-2, with a weak D call TRBD2 (5 bases). The CDR3 has 13 amino acids. Germline lookup yields CDR1 LNHDA and CDR2 SQIVND (reference sequence). V was pared by 8 bases and J by 8 bases, with 15 bases between. The CDR3 DNA sequence: TGTGCCAGTTCACTAGAAAGGCGGGGGGAGCTGTTTTTT. Residues: CASSLERRGELFF.

This CDR3 is CAWSVESGGAGETQYF. DNA of the CDR3: TGTGCCTGGAGTGTAGAGAGCGGGGGGGCCGGAGAGACCCAGTACTTC. V usage is TRBV30 and J usage is TRBJ2-5; 10 bases match TRBD2. Germline values: CDR1 GTSNPN, CDR2 SVGIG (reference sequence). The CDR3 runs 16 residues. J gave up 4 bases and V 0 bases, and 8 bases lay outside the gene matches.

The chain has TRBV18 and TRBJ2-5; 8 nucleotides align to TRBD2. Trimming cost V 3 bases and J 1 base; bases outside gene matches: 4. This CDR3 has 15 residues. The V gene's germline CDR1 is KGHSH and CDR2 LQKENI. The CDR3 DNA follows: TGTGCCAGCTCACCCCCGGGAGGGTTCCAAGAGACCCAGTACTTC. Residues: CASSPPGGFQETQYF.

On this clone itself: At the DNA level, this CDR3 is encoded by other sequences in the same sample as well. CDR3 bases: TGTGCCACCAGTGATTTGAGAGCAGGGTCCTACAATGAGCAGTTCTTC. It translates to CATSDLRAGSYNEQFF. The genes are TRBV24-1 and TRBJ2-1, with a possible D match to TRBD1 (5 bases). This CDR3 region has 16 residues. With 0 bases removed from V and 1 base from J, the gap between germline ends came to 9 bases. The germline gives CDR1 KGHDR, CDR2 SFDVKD.